One TCR beta chain is described in this entry. Its antigen remains unknown. This CDR3 is 12 amino acids long. From germline, CDR1 is SGHRS and CDR2 YFSETQ. The germline V and J ends were trimmed by 7 bases and 2 bases, with 8 bases remaining between them. Prepared TCR beta cDNA libraries contained unique molecular identifiers. Via MiXCR, TCRdb re-called the PCR reads, giving one row per CDR3 protein. The sample has about 820,000 distinct CDR3 sequences, 53% seen once; the top ten hold approximately 4.5%. The data originate from a study of post-analysis software for immune sequencing data. Overall study: Courses of disease covered relapsing-remitting, secondary progressive and progressive-relapsing multiple sclerosis.

Findings of the study overall: Controls showed significantly higher normalized Chao1 diversity than did multiple sclerosis patients. Patients used five TRBV segments, including TRBV5-6, TRBV5-1 and TRBV20-1, more often than controls.

The chain links TRBV5-1 to TRBJ2-3; no clear D gene. Sequencing was done on a sample of blood. The TCR comes from a girl aged 5-17 years with multiple sclerosis. CDR3 loop: CASHYPTDTQYF. CDR3 DNA sequence: TGCGCCAGCCATTACCCCACAGATACGCAGTATTTT.